This T cell receptor beta chain was sequenced for a study of T-cell reconstitution after alpha-beta-depleted transplantation in children. Unique molecular identifiers were built into the TCRbeta library. Each CDR3 protein is one row after TCRdb ran MiXCR on the PCR reads. The sample lists hundreds of thousands of distinct CDR3 sequences, 9.5% to 13% occurring once. This clonotype turned up a few times. Its antigen is as yet unknown. Study observations and caveats: At day 60, the high TCRbeta diversity found in some patients originated from recipient T cells and thymic progenitors that had survived.

This receptor was obtained from a child less than two years old with acute myeloid leukemia, due to receive a stem cell transplant. The sequencing here drew on PBMCs, taken before TCRalphabeta/CD19-depleted stem cell transplant.

CDR3: CATSRGGQVNQPQHF. The CDR3 DNA is TGTGCCACCAGCAGAGGTGGACAGGTCAATCAGCCCCAGCATTTT. The V gene is TRBV15, the J gene TRBJ1-5, with 7 bases identical to TRBD1. The CDR3 contains 15 residues. J lost 3 bases, V lost 1 base, and 3 bases had no gene match. Germline V CDR1 and CDR2: LNHNV, YYDKDF (reference sequence).